One and the same sample provided the 21 T cell receptor beta chains below, sequenced in a study of control samples from healthy donors and cancer patients. Profiling relied on immunoSEQ multiplex PCR, and the TCRdb table lists in-frame clones only, not all of them. The sample consists of about 110,000 clones, roughly 90% of them appearing once. Specimen: PBMCs. These receptors all stem from a woman aged 60-75 years with lung cancer.

A few counts support this clone. The chain links TRBV7-9 to TRBJ1-1; perhaps TRBD1 as D (5 bases). V lost 1 base to trimming and J lost 3 bases, with 9 bases between them. CDR1 and CDR2 (germline): SEHNR, FQNEAQ (reference sequence). The CDR3 is 14 residues long. Written as DNA, the CDR3 is TGTGCCAGCAGCTTAGTAGGGGTAGACACTGAAGCTTTCTTT. Its protein is CASSLVGVDTEAFF.

V usage is TRBV6-5 and J usage is TRBJ2-7; D not resolved. Germline CDR1 reads MNHEY; CDR2 reads SVGAGI. This CDR3 contains 14 residues. Trimming removed 0 bases from V and 1 base from J, with 7 bases in between. The CDR3 DNA reads as TGTGCCAGCAGTTACTCGAGCGAATCCTACGAGCAGTACTTC. It encodes CASSYSSESYEQYF.

CDR3 sequence: CASSAQDRVNYGYTF. CDR3 DNA: TGTGCCAGCAGTGCGCAGGACAGGGTTAACTATGGCTACACCTTC. The chain employs TRBV27 and TRBJ1-2; 8 bases fit TRBD1. V lost 5 bases, J lost 1 base, and 6 bases stayed unmatched. CDR1 and CDR2 (germline): MNHEY, SMNVEV (reference sequence). This CDR3 region has 15 residues.

This chain's CDR3 is CASSQARGDTQYF. The CDR3 DNA reads TGCGCCAGCAGCCAAGCTCGGGGAGATACGCAGTATTTT. The rearrangement uses TRBV4-3 and TRBJ2-3; D might be TRBD2 (5 bases). V lost 1 base and J 5 bases, leaving 7 bases between the germline ends. The germline V gene encodes CDR1 LGHNA and CDR2 YSLEER. This CDR3 contains 13 residues.

V and J are TRBV2 and TRBJ1-2, with a tentative D call TRBD1 (6 bases). Germline V gene data show CDR1 as SNHLY and CDR2 as FYNNEI. CDR3 length: 13 amino acids. Trimming took off 5 bases at V and 4 bases at J, with 11 bases between the two ends. CDR3 coding DNA: TGTGCCAGCAGTCCGACAGGCGGCTATGGCTACACCTTC. Amino acids: CASSPTGGYGYTF.

The chain couples TRBV7-9 to TRBJ2-5; D is uncertain. The germline V gene encodes CDR1 SEHNR and CDR2 FQNEAQ (reference sequence). With 6 bases removed from V and 1 base from J, the gap between germline ends came to 12 bases. The CDR3 is made up of 14 amino acids. Here the CDR3 DNA reads TGTGCCAGCAGACCCGACGGCACCCAAGAGACCCAGTACTTC. It specifies CASRPDGTQETQYF. Drawing the rest from reference TRBV7-9 and TRBJ2-5, the complete variable domain is DTGVSQNPRHKITKRGQNVTFRCDPISEHNRLYWYRQTLGQGPEFLTYFQNEAQLEKSRLLSDRFSAERPKGSFSTLEIQRTEQGDSAMYLCASRPDGTQETQYFGPGTRLLVL.

The V call is TRBV5-1, the J call TRBJ2-5, with 7 bases fitting TRBD2. V trimming: 7 bases; J trimming: 1 base; junction bases outside the gene matches: 13. CDR1 is SGHRS and CDR2 is YFSETQ in the germline V gene. The CDR3 length is 16 residues. The CDR3 DNA follows: TGCGCCAGCGTTAGTGGGGGAGGGTTCCGCCAAGAGACCCAGTACTTC. It codes for CASVSGGGFRQETQYF.

This sequence joins TRBV7-9 and TRBJ2-3; D is uncertain. Between the trimmed V and J ends, which lost 4 bases and 4 bases, there was a span of 9 bases. Germline-derived CDR1 and CDR2 are SEHNR and FQNEAQ (reference sequence). The CDR3 runs 13 residues. The CDR3 sequence: CASSSRGPDTQYF. The CDR3 DNA reads TGTGCCAGCAGCTCCCGTGGTCCAGATACGCAGTATTTT.

V usage is TRBV6-5 and J usage is TRBJ2-7; 9 nucleotides match TRBD1. The V gene end was trimmed by 7 bases and the J gene end by 6 bases; junction bases not matched to a gene: 10. In germline, CDR1 is MNHEY, CDR2 SVGAGI. This CDR3 spans 14 amino acids. The CDR3 DNA sequence: TGTGCCAGCATGGGGGACAGGGCAAATATCGAGCAGTACTTC. It translates to CASMGDRANIEQYF.

This chain uses TRBV5-4 with TRBJ2-7; TRBD2 aligns across 9 bases. CDR1 and CDR2 from the germline V gene are SGHNT and YYREEE (reference sequence). The CDR3 spans 15 residues. Losses at the gene ends were 4 bases for V and 0 bases for J; bases not matched to a gene: 5. The CDR3 bases are TGTGCCAGCAGCCGCGGGACTAGCTCCTCCTACGAGCAGTACTTC. Protein sequence: CASSRGTSSSYEQYF.

This chain links TRBV3-1 (or the pseudogene TRBV3-2) with TRBJ1-2, with D uncertain. CDR1 and CDR2 from the germline V gene are LGHDT and YNNKEL (reference sequence). The V end was cut by 5 bases, the J end by 9 bases, with 10 bases between. The CDR3 runs to 11 residues. CDR3 coding DNA: TGTGCCAGCAGCAGAGGGTTAAGCTACACCTTC. Protein product: CASSRGLSYTF.

J is TRBJ1-5 and V is TRBV3-1 (or the pseudogene TRBV3-2), with a tentative D call TRBD1 (5 bases). V dropped 2 bases and J dropped 5 bases, with 16 bases sitting between them. Germline CDR1 reads LGHDT; CDR2 reads YNNKEL (reference sequence). The CDR3 runs to 16 residues. CDR3: CASSQRYGGGHQPQHF. CDR3 coding DNA: TGTGCCAGCAGCCAAAGATACGGGGGGGGTCATCAGCCCCAGCATTTT.

V and J are TRBV3-1 (or the pseudogene TRBV3-2) and TRBJ2-6, with 9 bases that match TRBD1. The germline V gene has CDR1 LGHDT and CDR2 YNNKEL (reference sequence). V was pared by 4 bases and J by 3 bases, with 4 bases of the junction left unmatched. The CDR3 is made up of 16 amino acids. The CDR3 bases are TGTGCCAGCAGCCTCGGGACAGGGTTTGGGGCCAACGTCCTGACTTTC. Amino acid sequence: CASSLGTGFGANVLTF.

V gene TRBV2 combines with J gene TRBJ1-2; 8 positions agree with TRBD1. The CDR3 covers 15 residues. The V and J ends lost 1 base and 12 bases, in that order; junction bases with no gene match: 13. The germline CDR1 and CDR2 sequences are SNHLY and FYNNEI. CDR3 DNA: TGTGCCAGCAGTGAAGAAGGGTCAGGGGGCGAATCCCACACCTTC. This gives the protein CASSEEGSGGESHTF.

This chain uses TRBV18 with TRBJ2-1; D is uncertain. The V end lost 5 bases, the J end lost 8 bases, and 7 bases lay between the germline ends. Per germline, CDR1 KGHSH and CDR2 LQKENI. The CDR3 runs to 11 residues. The CDR3 protein is CASSGPDEQFF. The CDR3, as DNA: TGTGCCAGCTCAGGACCTGATGAGCAGTTCTTC.

J is TRBJ2-4 and V is TRBV27; TRBD1 or TRBD2 may be the D gene (5 bases each). The CDR3 length is 17 residues. Germline CDR1 reads MNHEY; CDR2 reads SMNVEV (reference sequence). The V end lost 6 bases, the J end lost 0 bases, and 18 bases lay between the germline ends. CDR3 sequence (DNA): TGTGCCAGCAGCCTCAAGGGGAGTATTCTAGCCAAAAACATTCAGTACTTC. Translating gives CASSLKGSILAKNIQYF.

This chain joins TRBV12-3 or TRBV12-4 and TRBJ1-2; no definite D call. CDR3 length: 12 residues. Trimming left V 5 bases short and J 7 bases short, with 11 bases between. Here the CDR3 DNA reads TGTGCCAGCAGTCCGAGGGTCTCTGGCTACACCTTC. It encodes CASSPRVSGYTF.

The V call is TRBV6-2 or TRBV6-3, the J call TRBJ1-2; TRBD1 might be the D (5 bases). Germline CDR1 MNHEY, CDR2 SVGEGT. The CDR3 runs to 13 residues. V dropped 2 bases and J dropped 2 bases, with 6 bases sitting between them. CDR3 sequence (DNA): TGTGCCAGCAGTTACCGGGACAACTATGGCTACACCTTC. Amino acid sequence: CASSYRDNYGYTF.

This CDR3 is CASSQAHSETQYF. The CDR3 DNA follows: TGCGCCAGCAGCCAAGCTCATTCGGAGACCCAGTACTTC. The chain recombines TRBV4-3 with TRBJ2-5; D remains unclear. The ends were cut back, 1 base at V and 5 bases at J, with 8 bases in the middle. CDR3 length: 13 amino acids. Per the germline V gene, CDR1 is LGHNA and CDR2 is YSLEER.

Written as DNA, the CDR3 is TGTGCCAGTAGCCCCAGGACAGGGGAAATAGGTTACACCTTC. It codes for CASSPRTGEIGYTF. This chain links TRBV19 with TRBJ1-2; 9 bases are a match to TRBD1. Germline V gives CDR1 LNHDA, CDR2 SQIVND (reference sequence). The CDR3 contains 14 residues. With 6 bases clipped from V and 11 bases from J, the junction kept 13 bases outside the gene matches.

The V gene is TRBV18, the J gene TRBJ1-3, with a possible D match to TRBD1 (6 bases). Germline loops: CDR1 KGHSH, CDR2 LQKENI. CDR3 length equals 16 residues. V lost 2 bases, J lost 4 bases, and 15 bases lay in between. In DNA, the CDR3 is TGTGCCAGCTCACCATCCGAGACAGGATCAGGAAACACCATATATTTT. Protein product: CASSPSETGSGNTIYF.